Below are 30 T cell receptor beta chains sequenced from a single sample in a study of blood T cell repertoires in COVID-19. Here immunoSEQ multiplex PCR was the method, and the copy in TCRdb shows in-frame clones only, minus some. The sample carries fewer than 400,000 clones, roughly 85% recorded once. Material: peripheral blood. The receptor source for this set is a woman between 18 and 30 years old with acute or convalescent COVID-19.

This clone was recorded a few times. V gene TRBV7-3 combines with J gene TRBJ1-2; no clear D. Germline V gene data show CDR1 as SGHTA and CDR2 as FQGTGA. This CDR3 has 15 residues. Trimming took off 4 bases at V and 2 bases at J, with 14 bases between the two ends. Here the CDR3 DNA reads TGTGCCAGCAGCTCCCGACCGCGAGGGAACTATGGCTACACCTTC. Translation gives CASSSRPRGNYGYTF.

DNA of the CDR3: TGTGCCAGCAACACAGGGGGCCCATTTGGCTACACCTTC. Translation gives CASNTGGPFGYTF. J is TRBJ1-2 and V is TRBV28; 9 bases line up with TRBD1. The CDR3 runs 13 residues. In germline, CDR1 is MDHEN, CDR2 SYDVKM. The junction had 7 bases not matched to a gene; V was cut back by 7 bases and J by 7 bases.

This clone was picked up a small number of times. CDR3 nucleotide sequence: TGCGCCAGCAGCACAACAGGGATGTCCTACGAGCAGTACTTC. Its translation: CASSTTGMSYEQYF. V and J are TRBV5-1 and TRBJ2-7; weak D call: TRBD1 (6 bases). Germline assignment: CDR1 SGHRS and CDR2 YFSETQ. The CDR3 is 14 amino acids. The V end lost 4 bases, the J end lost 1 base, and 12 bases lay between the germline ends. Looking up the rest from reference TRBV5-1 and TRBJ2-7 gives the full variable domain: KAGVTQTPRYLIKTRGQQVTLSCSPISGHRSVSWYQQTPGQGLQFLFEYFSETQRNKGNFPGRFSGRQFSNSRSEMNVSTLELGDSALYLCASSTTGMSYEQYFGPGTRLTVT.

V usage is TRBV19 and J usage is TRBJ1-2, with TRBD1 as a possible D gene (6 bases). Germline values: CDR1 LNHDA, CDR2 SQIVND (reference sequence). The CDR3 runs to 13 residues. The V end was cut by 7 bases, the J end by 2 bases, with 11 bases between. The CDR3 loop is CASTPDRNYGYTF. CDR3 in DNA: TGTGCCAGTACCCCTGACAGGAACTATGGCTACACCTTC.

The chain couples TRBV5-6 to TRBJ1-5, with 8 bases aligning to TRBD1. CDR1 and CDR2 (germline): SGHDT, YYEEEE. The CDR3 is 16 residues long. The V gene end was trimmed by 1 base and the J gene end by 6 bases; junction bases not matched to a gene: 9. CDR3 sequence reads: CASSLSSRGLGQPQHF. CDR3 DNA: TGTGCCAGCAGCTTGTCGAGCAGGGGGCTAGGTCAGCCCCAGCATTTT.

This chain connects TRBV12-5 to TRBJ2-3, with 9 bases fitting TRBD1. The length of the CDR3 is 16 residues. The V gene's germline CDR1 is LGHNT and CDR2 FRNRAP. V shed 5 bases and J 3 bases; nucleotides not matched to a gene: 9. CDR3 coding DNA: TGTGCTAGTGGTACCGGGACAGGGCTACCTACAGATACGCAGTATTTT. Amino acid sequence: CASGTGTGLPTDTQYF.

The genes are TRBV6-6 and TRBJ2-7; D is uncertain. This CDR3 is 15 amino acids long. Germline CDR1 reads MNHNY; CDR2 reads SVGAGI (reference sequence). V shed 6 bases and J shed 0 bases, with 15 bases lying between them. CDR3 amino acids: CASRVGGQSSYEQYF. In nucleotides, the CDR3 is TGTGCCAGCAGGGTTGGTGGGCAGAGCTCCTACGAGCAGTACTTC.

The rearrangement links TRBV2 to TRBJ2-7; 15 bases are a match to TRBD2. The CDR3 loop spans 15 amino acids. V lost 6 bases, J lost 9 bases, and 9 bases stayed unmatched. The germline CDR1 and CDR2 sequences are SNHLY and FYNNEI. The CDR3 region has the DNA TGTGCCAGCAGCGGGCCGGGACTAGCGGGAGGTCGGCAGTACTTC. Its protein is CASSGPGLAGGRQYF.

The gene calls are TRBV7-3 and TRBJ1-1; tentative D call: TRBD1 (5 bases). Germline CDR1 is SGHTA and CDR2 is FQGTGA. Trimming cost V 2 bases and J 4 bases, with 11 bases left between them. The CDR3 is made up of 14 amino acids. In DNA, the CDR3 is TGTGCCAGCAGCTTATCAGGGATGGGCACTGAAGCTTTCTTT. Amino acids: CASSLSGMGTEAFF.

The rearrangement uses TRBV9 and TRBJ1-5, with a possible D match to TRBD1 (5 bases). Trimming removed 0 bases from V and 0 bases from J, with 10 bases in between. There are 16 residues in the CDR3. Per the germline V gene, CDR1 is SGDLS and CDR2 is YYNGEE. The CDR3 DNA sequence: TGTGCCAGCAGCGTAGGGGGGGAAAATAGCAATCAGCCCCAGCATTTT. Translated: CASSVGGENSNQPQHF.

The gene calls are TRBV30 and TRBJ2-3; 10 bases match TRBD2. This CDR3 comprises 15 residues. CDR1 is GTSNPN, CDR2 SVGIG, per germline (reference sequence). With V trimmed by 1 base and J by 3 bases, 4 bases remained unmatched. This CDR3 is CAWSGTSGFTDTQYF. CDR3 DNA sequence: TGTGCCTGGAGTGGGACTAGCGGTTTTACAGATACGCAGTATTTT.

The chain carries TRBV5-1 and TRBJ2-7, with a possible D match to TRBD2 (5 bases). Trimming took off 0 bases at V and 3 bases at J, with 7 bases between the two ends. Looked up from germline, CDR1 is SGHRS and CDR2 is YFSETQ. The CDR3 contains 13 residues. As DNA, the CDR3 is TGCGCCAGCAGCTTGGGGGGAGACTACGAGCAGTACTTC. As protein: CASSLGGDYEQYF.

This sequence joins TRBV2 and TRBJ2-1; 8 bases are shared with TRBD1. The CDR3 is 14 amino acids. After removal of 2 bases from V and 7 bases from J, the junction contained 4 bases not matched to a gene. Looked up from germline, CDR1 is SNHLY and CDR2 is FYNNEI. DNA for the CDR3: TGTGCCAGCAGTGAACAGGGGGCCGATAATGAGCAGTTCTTC. This gives the protein CASSEQGADNEQFF.

The chain carries TRBV9 and TRBJ2-3; no definite D call. Germline V lookup: CDR1 SGDLS, CDR2 YYNGEE. V dropped 3 bases and J dropped 4 bases, with 9 bases sitting between them. The CDR3 has 13 amino acids. Here the CDR3 DNA reads TGTGCCAGCAGCGCATCCTTAGCAGATACGCAGTATTTT. This sequence encodes CASSASLADTQYF.

This clone was recorded a few times. The chain combines TRBV7-3 with TRBJ1-6, with D hard to call. The CDR3 spans 13 residues. Germline V gene sequence: CDR1 SGHTA, CDR2 FQGTGA. V gave up 0 bases and J gave up 7 bases, with 4 bases separating them. The CDR3 protein is CASSLTVNSPLHF. CDR3 DNA sequence: TGTGCCAGCAGCTTAACCGTCAATTCACCCCTCCACTTT.

CDR3 nucleotide sequence: TGTGCCAGCAGCTTTGTAGCGGGAGACCCCTACGAGCAGTACTTC. Amino acids: CASSFVAGDPYEQYF. V gene TRBV5-4 combines with J gene TRBJ2-7, with 9 bases matching TRBD2. J lost 2 bases, V lost 2 bases, and 5 bases had no gene match. The germline V gene has CDR1 SGHNT and CDR2 YYREEE (reference sequence). This CDR3 region has 15 residues. The whole variable domain, filled in from reference TRBV5-4 and TRBJ2-7, reads ETGVTQSPTHLIKTRGQQVTLRCSSQSGHNTVSWYQQALGQGPQFIFQYYREEENGRGNFPPRFSGLQFPNYSSELNVNALELDDSALYLCASSFVAGDPYEQYFGPGTRLTVT.

V and J are TRBV5-1 and TRBJ2-7; 7 positions agree with TRBD1. The CDR3 covers 15 residues. The trim removed 7 bases at V and 2 bases at J, leaving 12 bases unmatched. The germline V gene has CDR1 SGHRS and CDR2 YFSETQ. The CDR3 is CASGAGTAVTYEQYF. The CDR3 DNA reads TGCGCCAGCGGCGCCGGGACAGCAGTAACCTACGAGCAGTACTTC.

The chain employs TRBV6-1 and TRBJ2-7, with a tentative D call TRBD2 (5 bases). The V gene's germline CDR1 is MNHNS and CDR2 SASEGT. The CDR3 is made up of 16 amino acids. The ends were cut back, 0 bases at V and 2 bases at J, with 14 bases in the middle. Here the CDR3 DNA reads TGTGCCAGCAGTGAAGCGTCCAAGCGGATTACCTACGAGCAGTACTTC. Amino acids: CASSEASKRITYEQYF.

This sequence joins TRBV4-1 and TRBJ1-6; tentative D call: TRBD1 (6 bases). This CDR3 has 19 residues. CDR1 is MGHRA, CDR2 YSYEKL, per germline. The germline V and J ends were trimmed by 0 bases and 0 bases, with 15 bases remaining between them. CDR3 nucleotides: TGCGCCAGCAGCCAAGATTGGGCTCTCAGGGGCTCCTATAATTCACCCCTCCACTTT. Its protein product is CASSQDWALRGSYNSPLHF.

J is TRBJ2-3 and V is TRBV7-7; 12 bases line up with TRBD2. The CDR3 covers 15 residues. Germline V gives CDR1 SSHAT, CDR2 FNYEAQ (reference sequence). Trimming took 5 bases from V and 7 from J; bases not matched to a gene: 7. CDR3 DNA sequence: TGTGCCAGCAGCCCACTAGCGGGGGGCCGGTATACGCAGTATTTT. Its protein is CASSPLAGGRYTQYF.

The chain employs TRBV30 and TRBJ2-3, with unresolved D. Trimming cost V 1 base and J 9 bases, with 5 bases left between them. The CDR3 is made up of 10 amino acids. Germline V gene lookup returns CDR1 GTSNPN and CDR2 SVGIG (reference sequence). The CDR3 loop is CAWSAPTQYF. CDR3 nucleotides: TGTGCCTGGAGTGCCCCAACGCAGTATTTT.

This rearrangement joins TRBV6-5 to TRBJ2-2, with 7 bases lining up with TRBD1. Germline CDR1 is MNHEY and CDR2 is SVGAGI. The CDR3 contains 14 residues. After removal of 8 bases from V and 5 bases from J, the junction contained 8 bases not matched to a gene. In DNA form, the CDR3 reads TGTGCCAGCCAGGGGGTGGTGGGGACCGGGGAGCTGTTTTTT. As protein: CASQGVVGTGELFF.

To note about this clone: The conserved phenylalanine or tryptophan normally closing the CDR3 is absent here, so this likely arose from a read error. No DNA is shown, since the ends of the CDR3 on it are uncertain; the CDR3 is the one TCRdb lists. V and J are TRBV27 and TRBJ1-1; the tabulated D call, TRBD1, remains unverified against the DNA. Germline-derived CDR1 and CDR2 are MNHEY and SMNVEV (reference sequence). The CDR3 is 11 amino acids long, termini counted. The CDR3 reads CARSGDRGPRR.

The chain employs TRBV19 and TRBJ2-7, with D perhaps matching TRBD1 (6 bases). The length of the CDR3 is 13 residues. Looked up from germline, CDR1 is LNHDA and CDR2 is SQIVND (reference sequence). V was shortened by 5 bases and J by 2 bases, with 10 bases between the two germline ends. CDR3 sequence: CASSLTGTYEQYF. CDR3 DNA: TGTGCCAGTAGTTTGACAGGTACCTACGAGCAGTACTTC.

The chain combines TRBV20-1 with TRBJ1-1, with D possibly matching TRBD1 (6 bases). The CDR3 runs to 14 residues. The germline gives CDR1 DFQATT, CDR2 SNEGSKA (reference sequence). V lost 3 bases, J lost 5 bases, and 16 bases lay in between. CDR3 region: CSASTPGEETEAFF. The CDR3 DNA is TGCAGTGCTAGTACCCCAGGGGAAGAAACTGAAGCTTTCTTT.

V usage is TRBV24-1 and J usage is TRBJ2-3; D possibly corresponds to TRBD2 (6 bases). Germline V gene sequence: CDR1 KGHDR, CDR2 SFDVKD. This CDR3 spans 14 amino acids. Trimming pared 6 bases from V and 1 base from J, leaving 10 bases between. CDR3 loop: CATSRAGGTDTQYF. The CDR3 DNA follows: TGTGCCACCAGTAGAGCGGGCGGCACAGATACGCAGTATTTT.

The chain combines TRBV7-2 with TRBJ1-5, with a tentative D call TRBD1 (6 bases). CDR1 and CDR2 from the germline V gene are SGHTA and FQGNSA. The CDR3 extends over 15 amino acids. V was trimmed by 5 bases and J by 3 bases, leaving 14 bases between them. The CDR3 protein is CASSQGSASNQPQHF. In DNA form, the CDR3 reads TGTGCCAGCAGCCAGGGGTCGGCCTCCAATCAGCCCCAGCATTTT.

The V and J genes are TRBV5-1 and TRBJ2-1; D perhaps matches TRBD2 (6 bases). The CDR3 has 14 amino acids. Trimming shortened V by 5 bases and J by 3 bases, and 12 bases separated the two germline ends. Germline CDR1 reads SGHRS; CDR2 reads YFSETQ. The CDR3 reads CASRGGGLYNEQFF. The CDR3 DNA is TGCGCCAGCAGGGGCGGAGGGCTCTACAATGAGCAGTTCTTC.

This chain uses TRBV5-8 with TRBJ1-4, with D perhaps TRBD1 (5 bases). Per germline, CDR1 SGHTS and CDR2 YDEGEE. The CDR3 runs 15 residues. Trimming removed 6 bases from V and 2 bases from J, with 14 bases in between. CDR3 sequence reads: CASTAQGLTNEKLFF. In DNA, the CDR3 is TGTGCCAGCACTGCGCAGGGCCTGACTAATGAAAAACTGTTTTTT.

In its sample, this clone was seen many times. V is TRBV6-6 and J is TRBJ1-2; D remains ambiguous. This CDR3 spans 15 amino acids. Germline V gene sequence: CDR1 MNHNY, CDR2 SVGAGI (reference sequence). V was cut by 6 bases and J by 8 bases, with 22 bases left in between. The DNA of the CDR3 is TGTGCCAGCAGCCCCGTGACACAGTACCTCCGGGGCTACACCTTC. Translation: CASSPVTQYLRGYTF.